This entry lists 16 T cell receptor beta chains sequenced from one sample in a study of T-cell reconstitution after alpha-beta-depleted transplantation in children. Unique molecular identifiers featured in how the TCRbeta library was prepared. TCRdb reprocessed the PCR reads with MiXCR, giving one entry per CDR3 protein. The table lists 60,000 to 80,000 distinct CDR3 sequences, around 6.6% of them singletons. This specimen consisted of PBMCs from the stem cell graft donor, obtained from the stem cell graft. The source of these receptors is a human donor who donated a stem cell graft to a child with acute lymphoblastic leukemia.

The CDR3 loop is CASSYIVGTEGTEAFF. In nucleotides, the CDR3 is TGTGCCAGCAGTTATATTGTTGGGACAGAAGGCACTGAAGCTTTCTTT. The chain carries TRBV12-3 or TRBV12-4 and TRBJ1-1; 7 bases align to TRBD1. The CDR3 extends over 16 amino acids. Trimming removed 4 bases from V and 4 bases from J; junction bases left unmatched: 12.

CDR3 sequence reads: CASRGQAPNQPQHF. In DNA form, the CDR3 reads TGTGCCAGCAGAGGACAGGCCCCAAATCAGCCCCAGCATTTT. The rearrangement uses TRBV2 and TRBJ1-5; 7 nucleotides line up with TRBD1. Germline CDR1 is SNHLY and CDR2 is FYNNEI. The CDR3 is 14 amino acids. V trimming: 6 bases; J trimming: 4 bases; junction bases outside the gene matches: 6.

This clonotype came up many times. The V and J genes are TRBV7-8 and TRBJ2-2; 11 nucleotides align to TRBD2. Germline V gene lookup returns CDR1 SGHVS and CDR2 FQNEAQ. This CDR3 has 17 residues. The junction had 4 bases not matched to a gene; V was cut back by 0 bases and J by 4 bases. DNA of the CDR3: TGTGCCAGCAGCTTAGCGACTAGCGGGGCCTTCACCGGGGAGCTGTTTTTT. Protein sequence: CASSLATSGAFTGELFF.

The chain couples TRBV11-2 to TRBJ2-2; 7 bases map to TRBD1. V shed 2 bases, J shed 6 bases, and the junction held 3 bases outside the gene matches. CDR3 size: 14 residues. CDR1 is SGHAT and CDR2 is FQNNGV in the germline V gene. In DNA, the CDR3 is TGTGCCAGCAGCTTAACAGGGGCCGCCGGGGAGCTGTTTTTT. Residues: CASSLTGAAGELFF.

This clonotype was counted ten times or more. The chain recombines TRBV20-1 with TRBJ2-1; 9 nucleotides agree with TRBD2. The CDR3 covers 17 residues. The germline CDR1 and CDR2 sequences are DFQATT and SNEGSKA (reference sequence). J was trimmed by 5 bases and V by 0 bases; bases with no gene match: 11. The CDR3 here is CSAREVLAGPLNNEQFF. The CDR3 DNA follows: TGCAGTGCTAGAGAGGTTCTAGCGGGACCTCTTAACAATGAGCAGTTCTTC.

The table lists this clonotype with a count of one. The chain employs TRBV4-2 and TRBJ1-2, with a weak D call TRBD1 (6 bases). CDR1 and CDR2 from the germline V gene are LGHNA and YNFKEQ. Trimming cost V 0 bases and J 3 bases, with 14 bases left between them. The CDR3 sequence is 16 residues long. The CDR3 loop is CASSQEDSGTYYGYTF. DNA for the CDR3: TGTGCCAGCAGCCAAGAAGACTCGGGGACATACTATGGCTACACCTTC.

This clonotype has a handful of counts. The chain couples TRBV27 to TRBJ1-4; a weak D match, TRBD1 (5 bases). Per germline, CDR1 MNHEY and CDR2 SMNVEV (reference sequence). V lost 0 bases to trimming and J lost 8 bases, with 13 bases between them. The CDR3 length is 15 residues. The CDR3 sequence: CASSLSWGFLEKLFF. CDR3 nucleotides: TGTGCCAGCAGTTTATCGTGGGGGTTTTTGGAAAAACTGTTTTTT.

Many counts were recorded for this clonotype. V and J are TRBV6-2 or TRBV6-3 and TRBJ2-1; D remains ambiguous. The V end was cut by 4 bases, the J end by 6 bases, with 10 bases between. The germline V gene encodes CDR1 MNHEY and CDR2 SVGEGT. The CDR3 extends over 13 amino acids. The CDR3 here is CASSLRRSNEQFF. CDR3 nucleotide sequence: TGTGCCAGCAGTTTGCGTCGATCCAATGAGCAGTTCTTC.

The chain has TRBV9 and TRBJ2-7; D is uncertain. Germline CDR1 is SGDLS and CDR2 is YYNGEE. Trimming cost V 0 bases and J 7 bases, with 17 bases left between them. This CDR3 has 15 residues. CDR3 sequence reads: CASSVGPRAVYEQYF. Written as DNA, the CDR3 is TGTGCCAGCAGCGTAGGACCCCGGGCAGTCTATGAGCAGTACTTC.

This clonotype was seen ten or more times. The chain couples TRBV27 to TRBJ2-7; the D call may be TRBD1 or TRBD2 (6 bases each). The CDR3 length is 13 residues. In germline, CDR1 is MNHEY, CDR2 SMNVEV (reference sequence). V lost 3 bases and J 6 bases, leaving 12 bases between the germline ends. The CDR3 sequence is CASSLLQGGEQYF. CDR3 sequence (DNA): TGTGCCAGCAGTTTGTTACAGGGAGGCGAGCAGTACTTC.

This clonotype was counted ten times or more. The rearrangement joins TRBV6-5 to TRBJ2-1; 11 bases fit TRBD2. This CDR3 contains 19 residues. Germline V gene lookup returns CDR1 MNHEY and CDR2 SVGAGI. V was pared by 3 bases and J by 0 bases, with 10 bases of the junction left unmatched. This CDR3 reads CASSYMRLAGSRSYNEQFF. In DNA form, the CDR3 reads TGTGCCAGCAGTTATATGAGACTAGCGGGATCCCGCTCCTACAATGAGCAGTTCTTC.

This clonotype was observed many times. The J gene is TRBJ1-5, the V gene TRBV5-1; 8 positions agree with TRBD1. The CDR3 consists of 15 residues. Germline loops: CDR1 SGHRS, CDR2 YFSETQ. V gave up 4 bases and J gave up 2 bases; unmatched junction bases: 5. CDR3 nucleotides: TGCGCCAGCAGCCAGGGGACAGGCGGCAATCAGCCCCAGCATTTT. This translates into CASSQGTGGNQPQHF. Complete variable domain (other parts from reference TRBV5-1 and TRBJ1-5): KAGVTQTPRYLIKTRGQQVTLSCSPISGHRSVSWYQQTPGQGLQFLFEYFSETQRNKGNFPGRFSGRQFSNSRSEMNVSTLELGDSALYLCASSQGTGGNQPQHFGDGTRLSIL.

This clonotype was picked up one time. One junction end does not reproduce the germline sequence, and a read error may be involved. The genes are TRBV5-1 and TRBJ2-2; no definite D call. CDR1 SGHRS and CDR2 YFSETQ come from the germline V gene. The CDR3 spans 14 residues. CDR3 DNA sequence: TGTGCCAGCAGCTTCCGGCCACTCAGTTGGGAGCTGTTTTTT. Protein sequence: CASSFRPLSWELFF.

This clonotype was seen a handful of times. The chain has TRBV24-1 and TRBJ2-1; 11 positions match TRBD2. V lost 3 bases and J lost 8; bases outside the gene matches: 11. Germline CDR1 is KGHDR and CDR2 is SFDVKD. This CDR3 contains 17 residues. This CDR3 reads CATSDPYSGRAVDEQFF. The CDR3 coding sequence is TGTGCCACCAGTGATCCCTATAGCGGGAGGGCCGTCGATGAGCAGTTCTTC.

This clonotype was picked up many times. V is TRBV5-5 and J is TRBJ2-3, with no clear D. Trimming cost V 4 bases and J 2 bases, with 5 bases left between them. This CDR3 is 12 amino acids long. In germline, CDR1 is SGHKS, CDR2 YYEKEE (reference sequence). The CDR3 DNA is TGTGCCAGCAGCCCTAACACAGATACGCAGTATTTT. This sequence encodes CASSPNTDTQYF.

This clonotype was counted only a few times. J is TRBJ1-1 and V is TRBV29-1, with 7 bases lining up with TRBD1. The length of the CDR3 is 13 residues. Germline V CDR1 and CDR2: SQVTM, ANQGSEA. V was pared by 6 bases and J by 4 bases, with 8 bases of the junction left unmatched. The CDR3 reads CSVPRTGVTEAFF. The CDR3 DNA reads TGCAGCGTCCCCCGGACAGGAGTCACTGAAGCTTTCTTT. Full variable domain (outside the CDR3, taken from reference TRBV29-1 and TRBJ1-1): SAVISQKPSRDICQRGTSLTIQCQVDSQVTMMFWYRQQPGQSLTLIATANQGSEATYESGFVIDKFPISRPNLTFSTLTVSNMSPEDSSIYLCSVPRTGVTEAFFGQGTRLTVV.